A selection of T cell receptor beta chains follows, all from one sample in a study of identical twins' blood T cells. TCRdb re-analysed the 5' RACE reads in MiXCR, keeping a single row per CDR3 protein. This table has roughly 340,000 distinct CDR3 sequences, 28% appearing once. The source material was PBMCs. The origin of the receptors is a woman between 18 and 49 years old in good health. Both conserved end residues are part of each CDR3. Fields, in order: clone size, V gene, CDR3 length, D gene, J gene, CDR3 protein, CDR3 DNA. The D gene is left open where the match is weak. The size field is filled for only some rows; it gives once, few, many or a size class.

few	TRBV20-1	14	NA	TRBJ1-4	CSARDWQGSEKLFF	TGCAGTGCTAGAGATTGGCAGGGATCTGAAAAACTGTTTTTT
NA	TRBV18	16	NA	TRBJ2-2	CASSPRPGGDTVELFF	TGTGCCAGCTCACCACGTCCAGGGGGGGACACCGTGGAGCTGTTTTTT
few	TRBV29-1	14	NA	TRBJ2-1	CSVNLPLENNEQFF	TGCAGCGTAAATCTTCCTTTAGAAAACAATGAGCAGTTCTTC
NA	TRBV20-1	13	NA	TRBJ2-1	CSGLLGYGNEQFF	TGCAGTGGCCTACTCGGCTACGGGAATGAGCAGTTCTTC
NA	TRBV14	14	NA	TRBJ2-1	CASSQEFRSNEQFF	TGTGCCAGCAGCCAAGAGTTCAGATCCAATGAGCAGTTCTTC
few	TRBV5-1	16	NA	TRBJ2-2	CASSLGREPNTGELFF	TGCGCCAGCAGCTTGGGGCGGGAACCGAACACCGGGGAGCTGTTTTTT
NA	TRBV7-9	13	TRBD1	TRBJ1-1	CAGGDSDHTEAFF	TGTGCCGGCGGGGACAGTGACCACACTGAAGCTTTCTTT
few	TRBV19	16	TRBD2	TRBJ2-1	CASSISGVSSYNEQFF	TGTGCCAGTAGTATTAGCGGGGTTAGCTCCTACAATGAGCAGTTCTTC
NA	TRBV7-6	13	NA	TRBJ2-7	CASSFSLMDEQYF	TGTGCCAGCAGCTTTTCCCTCATGGACGAGCAGTACTTC
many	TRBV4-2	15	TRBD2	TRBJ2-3	CASSQDTGGPDTQYF	TGTGCCAGCAGCCAAGATACGGGGGGGCCAGATACGCAGTATTTT
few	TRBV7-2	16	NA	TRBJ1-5	CASSLLGPLSNQPQHF	TGTGCCAGCAGCTTACTCGGGCCTCTTTCTAATCAGCCCCAGCATTTT
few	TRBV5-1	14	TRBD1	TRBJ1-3	CASSDVQGGNTIYF	TGCGCCAGCAGCGACGTACAGGGGGGGAACACCATATATTTT
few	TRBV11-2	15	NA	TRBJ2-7	CASSLNPWVSYEQYF	TGTGCCAGCAGCTTAAATCCCTGGGTCTCCTACGAGCAGTACTTC
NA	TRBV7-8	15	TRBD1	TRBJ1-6	CASSPDRAGNSPLHF	TGTGCCAGCAGCCCAGACAGGGCTGGTAATTCACCCCTCCACTTT
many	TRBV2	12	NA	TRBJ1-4	CASSLESEKLFF	TGTGCCAGCAGTTTAGAGTCTGAAAAACTGTTTTTT
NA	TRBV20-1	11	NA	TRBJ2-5	CSAFRQETQYF	TGCAGTGCCTTTCGCCAAGAGACCCAGTACTTC
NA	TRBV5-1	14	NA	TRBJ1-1	CASSFRALNTEAFF	TGCGCCAGCAGCTTCCGCGCCCTGAACACTGAAGCTTTCTTT
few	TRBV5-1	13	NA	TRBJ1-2	CASSVTGSDGYTF	TGCGCCAGCAGCGTTACAGGCTCAGATGGCTACACCTTC
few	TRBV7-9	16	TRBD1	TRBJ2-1	CASSLTGTGFYNEQFF	TGTGCCAGCAGCTTAACCGGGACAGGGTTCTACAATGAGCAGTTCTTC
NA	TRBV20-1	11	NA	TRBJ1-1	CRAGRNTEAFF	TGCAGGGCCGGACGGAATACTGAAGCTTTCTTT
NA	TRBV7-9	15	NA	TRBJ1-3	CASSLHRTSGNTIYF	TGTGCCAGCAGCTTGCACCGGACCTCTGGAAACACCATATATTTT
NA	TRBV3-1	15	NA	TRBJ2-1	CASSDQGSSYNEQFF	TGTGCCAGCAGCGACCAGGGGAGCTCCTACAATGAGCAGTTCTTC
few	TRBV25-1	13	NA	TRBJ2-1	CASRKVPRDEQFF	TGTGCCAGTAGGAAGGTCCCGCGAGATGAGCAGTTCTTC
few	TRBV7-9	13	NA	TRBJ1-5	CASTAGDHQPQHF	TGTGCCAGCACCGCAGGGGATCATCAGCCCCAGCATTTT
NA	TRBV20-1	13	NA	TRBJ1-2	CSASHTQSDGYTF	TGCAGTGCTAGCCATACACAATCAGATGGCTACACCTTC
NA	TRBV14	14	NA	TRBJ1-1	CASSRGGRDTEAFF	TGTGCCAGCAGCCGGGGAGGACGTGACACTGAAGCTTTCTTT
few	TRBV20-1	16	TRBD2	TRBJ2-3	CSAGPRLAGDTDTQYF	TGCAGTGCAGGACCCCGACTAGCGGGTGACACAGATACGCAGTATTTT
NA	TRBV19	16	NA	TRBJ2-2	CASSPKDSFNTGELFF	TGTGCCAGTAGTCCCAAGGACAGTTTCAACACCGGGGAGCTGTTTTTT
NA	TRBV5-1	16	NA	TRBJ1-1	CASSFRTRDMDSEAFF	TGCGCCAGCAGCTTTCGTACCCGGGACATGGACTCTGAAGCTTTCTTT
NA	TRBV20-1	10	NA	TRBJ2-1	CSASRNAQFF	TGCAGTGCTAGCCGAAATGCGCAGTTCTTC
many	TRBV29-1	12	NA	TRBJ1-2	CSVSQAGYGYTF	TGCAGCGTTTCGCAGGCAGGCTATGGCTACACCTTC
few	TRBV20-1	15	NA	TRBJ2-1	CSARVASGAYNEQFF	TGCAGTGCTAGAGTCGCCAGCGGAGCTTACAATGAGCAGTTCTTC
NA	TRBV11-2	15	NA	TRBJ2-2	CASSLGALYSGELFF	TGTGCCAGCAGCTTAGGAGCGCTGTACTCAGGGGAGCTGTTTTTT
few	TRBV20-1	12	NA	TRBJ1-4	CSVSGNGEKLFF	TGCAGTGTGTCAGGGAATGGGGAAAAACTGTTTTTT
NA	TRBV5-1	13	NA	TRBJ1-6	CASSSDSNSPLHF	TGCGCCAGCAGCTCCGACAGCAATTCACCCCTCCACTTT
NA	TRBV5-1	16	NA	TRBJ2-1	CASSLDGGPGINEQFF	TGCGCCAGCAGCTTGGATGGCGGACCCGGGATTAATGAGCAGTTCTTC
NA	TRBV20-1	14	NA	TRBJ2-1	CSALGRNRYNEQFF	TGCAGTGCCCTGGGACGGAATCGATACAATGAGCAGTTCTTC
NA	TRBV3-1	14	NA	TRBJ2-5	CASSQSGSQETQYF	TGTGCCAGCAGCCAATCCGGATCTCAAGAGACCCAGTACTTC
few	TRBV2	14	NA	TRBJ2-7	CASSENTSRREQYF	TGTGCCAGCAGTGAAAACACCTCCAGGCGGGAGCAGTACTTC
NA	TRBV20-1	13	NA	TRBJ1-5	CSATGDGVQPQHF	TGCAGTGCTACCGGGGACGGAGTTCAGCCCCAGCATTTT
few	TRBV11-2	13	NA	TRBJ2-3	CASSSPWGDTQYF	TGTGCCAGCAGCTCACCCTGGGGAGATACGCAGTATTTT
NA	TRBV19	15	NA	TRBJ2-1	CASSRGRGSYNEQFF	TGTGCCAGTAGTAGGGGGAGAGGCTCCTACAATGAGCAGTTCTTC
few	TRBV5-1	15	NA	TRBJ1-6	CASSSFTSYNSPLHF	TGCGCCAGCAGCTCTTTTACATCTTATAATTCACCCCTCCACTTT
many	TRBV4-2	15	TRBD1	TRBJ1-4	CASSQGGTGNEKLFF	TGTGCCAGCAGCCAAGGAGGGACAGGGAATGAAAAACTGTTTTTT
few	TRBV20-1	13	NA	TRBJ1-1	CSALTGMNTEAFF	TGCAGTGCTTTAACAGGGATGAACACTGAAGCTTTCTTT
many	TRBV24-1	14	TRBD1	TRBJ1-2	CATSDRGANYGYTF	TGTGCCACCTCAGACAGGGGAGCTAACTATGGCTACACCTTC